One and the same sample provided the 32 T cell receptor beta chains below, sequenced in a study of shared clonotypes between healthy human individuals. Naive CD8 cells, CD45RO-negative and positively selected for CCR7, excluded terminally differentiated effector memory CD45RA+ cells. Repertoires were generated with immunoSEQ multiplex PCR, while TCRdb's copy carries only in-frame clones and drops some. The sample has around 2.1 million clones; just over 90% are singletons. Source material: naive CD8+ T cells from PBMCs. These TCRs come from a man between 18 and 29 years old in good health. Some clones in this sample may be carry-over from other donors' samples.

The CDR3 coding sequence is TGCAGCGTAGAAACAGGGTCCACAGATACGCAGTATTTT. Translation: CSVETGSTDTQYF. This chain uses TRBV29-1 with TRBJ2-3; the D gene is possibly TRBD1 (6 bases). The CDR3 has 13 amino acids. Between the trimmed V and J ends, which lost 6 bases and 2 bases, there was a span of 12 bases. Per germline, CDR1 SQVTM and CDR2 ANQGSEA.

This chain joins TRBV10-3 and TRBJ2-2; the D gene could be TRBD1 or TRBD2 (5 bases each). Germline-derived CDR1 and CDR2 are ENHRY and SYGVKD. V dropped 3 bases and J dropped 5 bases, with 16 bases sitting between them. CDR3 length: 16 amino acids. The CDR3 reads CAISDEGRRNTGELFF. The DNA of the CDR3 is TGTGCCATCAGTGACGAGGGGCGCAGGAATACCGGGGAGCTGTTTTTT.

The chain couples TRBV15 to TRBJ1-1; D may be TRBD1 (6 bases). Germline loops: CDR1 LNHNV, CDR2 YYDKDF (reference sequence). There are 15 residues in the CDR3. The V and J ends lost 0 bases and 2 bases respectively, with 10 bases between them. CDR3 region: CATSREKGVNTEAFF. The CDR3 DNA is TGTGCCACCAGCAGAGAAAAGGGGGTAAACACTGAAGCTTTCTTT.

As to this clone: Other DNA variants within this sample encode the same CDR3. CDR3 coding DNA: TGTGCCAGCAGTTTTAGGGAGACCCAGTACTTC. Translated: CASSFRETQYF. This chain joins TRBV27 and TRBJ2-5; no clear D. The CDR3 is 11 amino acids. V shed 3 bases and J shed 5 bases, with 4 bases lying between them. Germline V gives CDR1 MNHEY, CDR2 SMNVEV (reference sequence).

This clone was recorded only once. The chain recombines TRBV28 with TRBJ2-5; TRBD2 agrees at 8 bases. V gave up 3 bases and J gave up 1 base; unmatched junction bases: 13. In germline, CDR1 is MDHEN, CDR2 SYDVKM. The CDR3 has 18 amino acids. CDR3 region: CASSFPTSSGLRQETQYF. The CDR3 DNA reads as TGTGCCAGCAGTTTTCCCACATCTAGCGGGCTACGCCAAGAGACCCAGTACTTC.

This chain connects TRBV11-2 to TRBJ2-1; a possible D gene is TRBD1 (6 bases). Between the trimmed V and J ends, which lost 7 bases and 8 bases, there was a span of 9 bases. The CDR3 has 11 residues. The germline gives CDR1 SGHAT, CDR2 FQNNGV. CDR3 sequence: CASTQGHEQFF. The CDR3 coding sequence is TGTGCCAGCACACAGGGCCATGAGCAGTTCTTC.

This chain links TRBV11-3 with TRBJ2-1; 10 positions match TRBD1. CDR1 and CDR2 (germline): SGHNT, YENEEA. V shed 4 bases, J shed 8 bases, and the junction held 8 bases outside the gene matches. This CDR3 is built from 15 residues. CDR3 sequence (DNA): TGTGCCAGCAGCTCCACCGGGACAGGGGAAGATGAGCAGTTCTTC. Translation: CASSSTGTGEDEQFF.

This chain connects TRBV28 to TRBJ1-5, with D unclear. The CDR3 consists of 16 residues. Germline assignment: CDR1 MDHEN and CDR2 SYDVKM. Trimming took 2 bases from V and 1 from J, leaving 12 bases between them. CDR3 nucleotides: TGTGCCAGCAGTTTAGTCCACAGTCTAAGCAATCAGCCCCAGCATTTT. Translating gives CASSLVHSLSNQPQHF.

This clone came up once. This chain uses TRBV6-5 with TRBJ2-2; TRBD1 might be the D (6 bases). The CDR3 contains 14 residues. V lost 4 bases and J lost 6, with 12 bases in between. Germline V gene sequence: CDR1 MNHEY, CDR2 SVGAGI. The chain's CDR3 is CASSSDRRSGELFF. The CDR3 DNA reads as TGTGCCAGCAGTTCCGACAGGAGGTCCGGGGAGCTGTTTTTT.

The chain recombines TRBV7-2 with TRBJ2-2, with D perhaps TRBD1 (6 bases). Germline CDR1 SGHTA, CDR2 FQGNSA. This CDR3 has 16 residues. Deletions cut 0 bases from V and 5 bases from J, with 13 bases between. The CDR3 region has the DNA TGTGCCAGCAGCTTAGCTCGCACAGGGCGAACCGGGGAGCTGTTTTTT. Translation: CASSLARTGRTGELFF.

Remarks on this clone: Other nucleotide sequences from this sample produce the same CDR3. This chain connects TRBV27 to TRBJ1-2, with 7 bases aligning to TRBD1. V shed 6 bases, J shed 5 bases, and the junction held 0 bases outside the gene matches. Germline V gives CDR1 MNHEY, CDR2 SMNVEV (reference sequence). This CDR3 region has 11 residues. The CDR3 coding sequence is TGTGCCAGCAGGACAGGGTATGGCTACACCTTC. It translates to CASRTGYGYTF.

In its sample, this clone was seen once. A much larger clone differs from this one at a single base, so this may be a read error. Other DNA sequences in the sample encode the same CDR3. The chain has TRBV7-9 and TRBJ1-1, with D unresolved. V gave up 3 bases and J gave up 3 bases, with 5 bases separating them. There are 12 residues in the CDR3. Germline V lookup: CDR1 SEHNR, CDR2 FQNEAQ (reference sequence). The CDR3 protein is CASSFGDTEAFF. Written as DNA, the CDR3 is TGTGCCAGCAGCTTCGGCGACACTGAAGCTTTCTTT.

This chain joins TRBV11-1 and TRBJ1-1; D remains unclear. Germline values: CDR1 SGHAT, CDR2 FQDESV (reference sequence). The ends were cut back, 9 bases at V and 11 bases at J, with 7 bases in the middle. The CDR3 consists of 8 residues. CDR3 region: CASMGAFF. CDR3 nucleotides: TGTGCCAGTATGGGGGCTTTCTTT.

The chain links TRBV4-3 to TRBJ2-7; possible D gene TRBD2, 5 bases. V was cut by 1 base and J by 3 bases, with 10 bases left in between. This CDR3 contains 14 residues. CDR1 is LGHNA and CDR2 is YSLEER in the germline V gene. CDR3 region: CASSQVEGLYEQYF. CDR3 sequence (DNA): TGCGCCAGCAGCCAAGTAGAGGGTCTCTACGAGCAGTACTTC.

On this clone itself: This specimen includes other DNA sequences encoding the same CDR3. CDR3: CASSYGGGNTEAFF. The CDR3 bases are TGTGCCAGCAGTTATGGGGGGGGGAACACTGAAGCTTTCTTT. This chain links TRBV6-5 with TRBJ1-1, with D perhaps TRBD1 (5 bases). V was shortened by 3 bases and J by 1 base, with 9 bases between the two germline ends. Germline assignment: CDR1 MNHEY and CDR2 SVGAGI. The CDR3 is made up of 14 amino acids.

The chain uses TRBV12-5 and TRBJ1-1, with D possibly matching TRBD1 (6 bases). Germline V lookup: CDR1 LGHNT, CDR2 FRNRAP. The V end was cut by 1 base, the J end by 4 bases, with 19 bases between. The CDR3 spans 17 residues. CDR3 nucleotide sequence: TGTGCTAGTGGTTTGGCTCACAGGGAATTCGGGGGCACTGAAGCTTTCTTT. It codes for CASGLAHREFGGTEAFF.

This chain uses TRBV5-1 with TRBJ1-4; 7 bases fit TRBD1. The CDR3 has 16 residues. Germline CDR1 and CDR2: SGHRS and YFSETQ. The V segment lost 4 bases and the J segment 1 base; nucleotides outside the gene matches: 7. CDR3 sequence: CASSLDRVGTNEKLFF. DNA of the CDR3: TGCGCCAGCAGCCTCGACAGGGTGGGAACTAATGAAAAACTGTTTTTT.

This clone occurred once. CDR3 bases: TGTGCCAGCAGCTTGGGGCGGCAACGGGGATACGAGCAGTACTTC. Translated: CASSLGRQRGYEQYF. The genes are TRBV5-4 and TRBJ2-7; D perhaps matches TRBD2 (5 bases). V was trimmed by 0 bases and J by 4 bases, leaving 14 bases between them. Germline V gene sequence: CDR1 SGHNT, CDR2 YYREEE (reference sequence). This CDR3 spans 15 amino acids.

The gene calls are TRBV7-6 and TRBJ2-2; D remains ambiguous. This CDR3 is 14 amino acids long. From germline, CDR1 is SGHVS and CDR2 FNYEAQ. V lost 5 bases and J 5 bases, leaving 12 bases between the germline ends. The CDR3 here is CASSPYKWTGELFF. CDR3 coding DNA: TGTGCCAGCAGCCCGTATAAATGGACCGGGGAGCTGTTTTTT. Supplemented by reference TRBV7-6 and TRBJ2-2, the full variable domain reads GAGVSQSPRYKVTKRGQDVALRCDPISGHVSLYWYRQALGQGPEFLTYFNYEAQQDKSGLPNDRFSAERPEGSISTLTIQRTEQRDSAMYRCASSPYKWTGELFFGEGSRLTVL.

The rearrangement links TRBV27 to TRBJ2-1, with TRBD2 matching 10 bases. J was trimmed by 5 bases and V by 2 bases; bases with no gene match: 3. The CDR3 sequence is 15 residues long. Germline CDR1 is MNHEY and CDR2 is SMNVEV (reference sequence). The CDR3 sequence is CASSLATSGHNEQFF. The CDR3, as DNA: TGTGCCAGCAGTTTAGCGACTAGCGGGCACAATGAGCAGTTCTTC.

The gene calls are TRBV9 and TRBJ2-2, with 9 bases identical to TRBD2. The germline CDR1 and CDR2 sequences are SGDLS and YYNGEE. This CDR3 contains 17 residues. After removal of 0 bases from V and 1 base from J, the junction contained 4 bases not matched to a gene. The DNA of the CDR3 is TGTGCCAGCAGCGTAGTCCCTAGCGGGGTGAACACCGGGGAGCTGTTTTTT. Encoded protein: CASSVVPSGVNTGELFF.

DNA for the CDR3: TGTGCCAGCAGCTTAGGTGGGGGAGCGGGACCCTACGAGCAGTACTTC. Translated: CASSLGGGAGPYEQYF. The rearrangement links TRBV13 to TRBJ2-7; 7 bases map to TRBD2. The germline CDR1 and CDR2 sequences are PRHDT and FYEKMQ (reference sequence). Trimming cost V 0 bases and J 2 bases; bases outside gene matches: 7. CDR3 size: 16 residues.

This rearrangement joins TRBV7-9 to TRBJ2-2; 8 nucleotides line up with TRBD1. The CDR3 extends over 14 amino acids. The junction had 8 bases not matched to a gene; V was cut back by 11 bases and J by 3 bases. Germline CDR1 and CDR2: SEHNR and FQNEAQ (reference sequence). The DNA for the CDR3 is TGTGCCCGGACTGACAGGGGAGACACCGGGGAGCTGTTTTTT. The encoded protein is CARTDRGDTGELFF.

This sequence joins TRBV9 and TRBJ2-7; no reliable D call. The V gene's germline CDR1 is SGDLS and CDR2 YYNGEE. CDR3 length equals 13 residues. V gave up 3 bases and J gave up 3 bases, with 10 bases separating them. CDR3 sequence reads: CASSASDDYEQYF. Here the CDR3 DNA reads TGTGCCAGCAGCGCGAGCGATGACTACGAGCAGTACTTC.

The V gene is TRBV7-6, the J gene TRBJ2-5, with 10 bases lining up with TRBD2. With V trimmed by 7 bases and J by 5 bases, 13 bases remained unmatched. Germline V gene data show CDR1 as SGHVS and CDR2 as FNYEAQ. The CDR3 contains 16 residues. CDR3 amino acids: CASKGLADSEGETQYF. CDR3 nucleotides: TGTGCCAGCAAAGGACTAGCGGACTCCGAAGGGGAGACCCAGTACTTC.

Only a few counts were recorded for this clone. The rearrangement joins TRBV5-1 to TRBJ1-2; possibly TRBD1 for D (6 bases). The CDR3 contains 16 residues. Germline assignment: CDR1 SGHRS and CDR2 YFSETQ. V lost 0 bases and J lost 6, with 18 bases in between. Here the CDR3 reads CASSLATGGAGNGYTF. CDR3 sequence (DNA): TGCGCCAGCAGCTTGGCGACCGGGGGCGCGGGAAATGGCTACACCTTC.

The gene calls are TRBV7-9 and TRBJ2-7; no definite D call. The CDR3 consists of 14 residues. The germline CDR1 and CDR2 sequences are SEHNR and FQNEAQ (reference sequence). Deletions cut 4 bases from V and 4 bases from J, with 14 bases between. CDR3 loop: CASSSRADNYEQYF. CDR3 nucleotide sequence: TGTGCCAGCAGCTCCCGGGCCGACAATTACGAGCAGTACTTC.

This chain uses TRBV5-6 with TRBJ2-6, with a weak D call TRBD1 (5 bases). CDR1 is SGHDT and CDR2 is YYEEEE in the germline V gene. Deletions cut 3 bases from V and 0 bases from J, with 16 bases between. The CDR3 is 18 residues long. CDR3 sequence (DNA): TGTGCCAGCAGCTCCGGACACCGGGTGGTCTCTGGGGCCAACGTCCTGACTTTC. Protein: CASSSGHRVVSGANVLTF.

The rearrangement uses TRBV4-2 and TRBJ2-7, with 8 bases aligning to TRBD2. This CDR3 has 15 amino acids. Trimming at V came to 2 bases and at J to 4 bases, leaving 7 bases not matched to a gene. Germline V gene sequence: CDR1 LGHNA, CDR2 YNFKEQ. CDR3 sequence reads: CASSQTGTRGYEQYF. CDR3 bases: TGTGCCAGCAGCCAAACCGGGACTAGGGGTTACGAGCAGTACTTC.

This chain connects TRBV7-6 to TRBJ2-2, with a tentative D call TRBD1 (6 bases). The CDR3 has 14 residues. V lost 1 base, J lost 5 bases, and 8 bases lay in between. In germline, CDR1 is SGHVS, CDR2 FNYEAQ. The CDR3 coding sequence is TGTGCCAGCAGCTTAGTAAGGGGGACCGGGGAGCTGTTTTTT. Residues: CASSLVRGTGELFF.

This chain joins TRBV9 and TRBJ2-1; TRBD2 matches at 8 bases. The trim removed 0 bases at V and 8 bases at J, leaving 10 bases unmatched. The CDR3 totals 16 residues. Germline V gives CDR1 SGDLS, CDR2 YYNGEE. This CDR3 reads CASSVAGTSLNHEQFF. CDR3 coding DNA: TGTGCCAGCAGCGTAGCTGGGACTAGTCTGAACCATGAGCAGTTCTTC.

This clone was found once. The J gene is TRBJ2-3, the V gene TRBV7-2; 11 bases map to TRBD2. The trim removed 5 bases at V and 10 bases at J, leaving 23 bases unmatched. This CDR3 has 19 residues. The germline gives CDR1 SGHTA, CDR2 FQGNSA. The CDR3 DNA is TGTGCCAGCAGCCCCCACGCCCCTCGACTAGCGGGATTCGTCCCATCGCAGTATTTT. It is translated as CASSPHAPRLAGFVPSQYF.